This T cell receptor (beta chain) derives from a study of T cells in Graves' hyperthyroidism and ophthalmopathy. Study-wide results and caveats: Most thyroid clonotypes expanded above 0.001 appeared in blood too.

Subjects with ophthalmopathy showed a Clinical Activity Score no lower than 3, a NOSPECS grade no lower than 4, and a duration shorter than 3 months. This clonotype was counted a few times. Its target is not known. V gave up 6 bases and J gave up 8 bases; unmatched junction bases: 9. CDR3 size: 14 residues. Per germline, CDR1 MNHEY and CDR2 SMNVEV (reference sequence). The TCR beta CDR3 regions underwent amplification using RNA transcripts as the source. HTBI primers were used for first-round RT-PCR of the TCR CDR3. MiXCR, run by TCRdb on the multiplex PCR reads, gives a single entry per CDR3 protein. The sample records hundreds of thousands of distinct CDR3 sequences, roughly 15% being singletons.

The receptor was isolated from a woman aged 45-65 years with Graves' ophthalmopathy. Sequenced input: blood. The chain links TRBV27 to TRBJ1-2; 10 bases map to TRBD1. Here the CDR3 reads CASRISGQGSGYTF. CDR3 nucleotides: TGTGCCAGCAGAATCTCGGGACAGGGGAGCGGCTACACCTTC.